This TCR beta chain was retrieved from a study of cytomegalovirus exposure and HLA in healthy donors. About this clone: Its antigen remains unidentified.

With 5 bases clipped from V and 6 bases from J, the junction kept 19 bases outside the gene matches. This CDR3 spans 18 amino acids. Germline V gives CDR1 SGHNT, CDR2 YENEEA. Method: immunoSEQ multiplex PCR; TCRdb's copy keeps in-frame clones and lacks some. The repertoire consists of 65,000 or so clones, with roughly 94% occurring once and the leading ten covering less than 4.5%. Study-wide points: Researchers counted roughly 160 TCR beta chains as cytomegalovirus-associated.

The approximately 130-subject validation cohort, separate from the approximately 630-subject first cohort, included the donors. This clonotype was sampled from a man between 18 and 35 years old in good health and CMV-seropositive. The specimen was PBMCs. The rearrangement joins TRBV11-3 to TRBJ1-2; 9 bases are a match to TRBD1. DNA of the CDR3: TGTGCCAGCAGCCCACGTCCCGGGACAGGGAAAGGTCGGGATGGCTACACCTTC. Amino acid sequence: CASSPRPGTGKGRDGYTF.